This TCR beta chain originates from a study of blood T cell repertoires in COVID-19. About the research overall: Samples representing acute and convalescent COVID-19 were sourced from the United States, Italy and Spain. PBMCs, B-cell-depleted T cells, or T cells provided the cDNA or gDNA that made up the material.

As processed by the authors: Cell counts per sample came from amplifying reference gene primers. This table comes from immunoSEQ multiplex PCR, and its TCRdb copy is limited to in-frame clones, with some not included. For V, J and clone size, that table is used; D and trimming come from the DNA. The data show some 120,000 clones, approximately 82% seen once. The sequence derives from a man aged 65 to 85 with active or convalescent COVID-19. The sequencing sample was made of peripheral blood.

CDR3 DNA: TGTGCCAGCAGTTGGAGGACTAGCGGAAGAACAAACATTCAGTACTTC. This encodes CASSWRTSGRTNIQYF. The chain is built from TRBV28 and TRBJ2-4; TRBD2 agrees at 10 bases. CDR3 size: 16 residues. The germline CDR1 and CDR2 sequences are MDHEN and SYDVKM. Trimming cost V 4 bases and J 6 bases; bases outside gene matches: 9.